Following are 31 T cell receptor beta chains from one sample sequenced in a study of molecular identifiers for immune sequencing clone quantification. TCRdb reanalysed the PCR reads using MiXCR and keeps one entry per CDR3 protein. The sample has approximately 500,000 distinct CDR3 sequences, approximately 25% seen once. Material: naive CD8+ T cells from blood, with Jurkat cell RNA spiked in. This sample's subset: FACS-sorted CD8+CD4-CCR7+CD45RA+ naive T cells. The receptors were gathered from a human donor in good health. Some libraries in this study had Jurkat cell RNA spiked in.

This chain links TRBV18 with TRBJ2-1; D call uncertain. V lost 0 bases and J lost 9, with 9 bases in between. The CDR3 sequence is 13 residues long. Looked up from germline, CDR1 is KGHSH and CDR2 is LQKENI. The CDR3 loop reads CASSPPSVVEQFF. The CDR3 DNA sequence: TGTGCCAGCTCACCACCGTCGGTTGTTGAGCAGTTCTTC.

V gene TRBV6-6 combines with J gene TRBJ2-1; a possible D gene is TRBD2 (5 bases). Trimming stripped 1 base from V and 7 bases from J, with 11 bases between. This CDR3 comprises 14 residues. CDR1 MNHNY and CDR2 SVGAGI come from the germline V gene (reference sequence). The DNA for the CDR3 is TGTGCCAGCAGTTACTATGAAACGGGGAATGAGCAGTTCTTC. Residues: CASSYYETGNEQFF.

This chain links TRBV29-1 with TRBJ2-7; perhaps TRBD2 as D (6 bases). Germline lookup yields CDR1 SQVTM and CDR2 ANQGSEA. CDR3 size: 14 residues. Between the trimmed V and J ends, which lost 2 bases and 1 base, there was a span of 12 bases. CDR3 bases: TGCAGCGTTGAAATTCTTGGGAGGTCCTACGAGCAGTACTTC. It specifies CSVEILGRSYEQYF.

With respect to this clonotype: A much larger clone sits a single nucleotide away, making a read error possible. The chain combines TRBV12-3 or TRBV12-4 with TRBJ1-4; D remains ambiguous. V lost 7 bases, J lost 12 bases, and 12 bases lay in between. The CDR3 totals 11 residues. The CDR3 region has the DNA TGTGCCAGCACCTCGCACGAAGAACTGTTTTTT. Translation gives CASTSHEELFF.

This sequence joins TRBV19 and TRBJ1-1, with D possibly TRBD1 on 6 matching bases. CDR3 size: 14 residues. Germline-derived CDR1 and CDR2 are LNHDA and SQIVND (reference sequence). Trimming took 1 base from V and 4 from J, leaving 10 bases between them. CDR3 residues: CASSIGPGVTEAFF. The CDR3, as DNA: TGTGCCAGTAGTATAGGTCCAGGGGTCACTGAAGCTTTCTTT.

The chain employs TRBV19 and TRBJ1-4; 7 nucleotides align to TRBD1. CDR1 is LNHDA and CDR2 is SQIVND in the germline V gene (reference sequence). The CDR3 is 13 residues long. V trimming: 8 bases; J trimming: 8 bases; junction bases outside the gene matches: 8. CDR3 nucleotides: TGTGCCAGTCTAGGGACAGTATGGGAAAAACTGTTTTTT. It specifies CASLGTVWEKLFF. The full variable domain, in which reference TRBV19 and TRBJ1-4 provide the parts outside the CDR3, is DGGITQSPKYLFRKEGQNVTLSCEQNLNHDAMYWYRQDPGQGLRLIYYSQIVNDFQKGDIAEGYSVSREKKESFPLTVTSAQKNPTAFYLCASLGTVWEKLFFGSGTQLSVL.

This clonotype was recorded many times. The chain carries TRBV7-3 and TRBJ1-1; TRBD1 is a possible D gene (5 bases). The germline V gene encodes CDR1 SGHTA and CDR2 FQGTGA. Trimming stripped 6 bases from V and 7 bases from J, with 15 bases between. This CDR3 spans 13 amino acids. The CDR3 DNA reads TGTGCCAGCAGTGTTGGGGGAAGCGGTGAAGCTTTCTTT. Protein sequence: CASSVGGSGEAFF.

The chain recombines TRBV6-2 or TRBV6-3 with TRBJ2-1; 10 bases fit TRBD1. The CDR3 is 13 amino acids. Trimming at V came to 7 bases and at J to 9 bases, leaving 6 bases not matched to a gene. Germline lookup yields CDR1 MNHEY and CDR2 SVGEGT. CDR3 sequence: CASTDRGQSEQFF. The CDR3 bases are TGTGCCAGCACTGACAGGGGGCAGAGTGAGCAGTTCTTC.

The chain joins TRBV7-8 to TRBJ1-5; D possibly corresponds to TRBD1 (5 bases). Germline V gene data show CDR1 as SGHVS and CDR2 as FQNEAQ. This CDR3 has 14 amino acids. V lost 5 bases and J 0 bases, leaving 8 bases between the germline ends. CDR3 nucleotide sequence: TGTGCCAGCAGCGCAGGGACTAGCAATCAGCCCCAGCATTTT. Amino acids: CASSAGTSNQPQHF.

The V gene is TRBV6-5, the J gene TRBJ2-3; possibly TRBD2 for D (5 bases). Trimming removed 6 bases from V and 6 bases from J, with 10 bases in between. Germline V gene data show CDR1 as MNHEY and CDR2 as SVGAGI. The CDR3 has 12 residues. CDR3 loop: CASRLRVDTQYF. CDR3 in DNA: TGTGCCAGCAGATTGCGGGTGGATACGCAGTATTTT.

This clonotype was observed a few times. The J gene is TRBJ2-1, the V gene TRBV7-6, with 7 bases that match TRBD2. There are 15 residues in the CDR3. Germline assignment: CDR1 SGHVS and CDR2 FNYEAQ. J was trimmed by 9 bases and V by 4 bases; bases with no gene match: 12. The DNA of the CDR3 is TGTGCCAGCAGCTACGCCCGAACCGGGACTACTGAGCAGTTCTTC. The encoded protein is CASSYARTGTTEQFF.

This clonotype has only a few counts. This may stem from a read error, because a much larger clone lies one nucleotide away. The chain combines TRBV7-9 with TRBJ2-7; no reliable D call. Trimming removed 3 bases from V and 2 bases from J, with 5 bases in between. Looked up from germline, CDR1 is SEHNR and CDR2 is FQNEAQ (reference sequence). The CDR3 has 12 residues. CDR3 sequence: CASSFAPYEQYF. CDR3 nucleotide sequence: TGTGCCAGCAGCTTCGCGCCCTACGAGCAGTACTTC.

This clonotype was counted many times. The V gene is TRBV14, the J gene TRBJ2-7; D may correspond to TRBD1 or TRBD2 (6 bases each). Germline CDR1 reads SGHDN; CDR2 reads FVKESK. With 2 bases removed from V and 2 bases from J, the gap between germline ends came to 22 bases. CDR3 size: 18 residues. In DNA, the CDR3 is TGTGCCAGCAGCCAACACATTCCCGGGACTCCAGGGGCCTACGAGCAGTACTTC. Translating it yields CASSQHIPGTPGAYEQYF.

The chain links TRBV6-2 or TRBV6-3 to TRBJ2-2, with TRBD1 identical over 7 bases. V lost 5 bases, J lost 4 bases, and 13 bases stayed unmatched. The germline V gene encodes CDR1 MNHEY and CDR2 SVGEGT. This CDR3 contains 17 residues. The DNA of the CDR3 is TGTGCCAGCAGTGACCCACAGGGGATTCGAGTCACCGGGGAGCTGTTTTTT. It encodes CASSDPQGIRVTGELFF.

This clonotype turned up a few times. The chain carries TRBV6-5 and TRBJ2-7; weak D call: TRBD1 (5 bases). V lost 5 bases and J lost 5, with 16 bases in between. The CDR3 is 14 amino acids. CDR1 is MNHEY and CDR2 is SVGAGI in the germline V gene. The DNA for the CDR3 is TGTGCCAGCAGTCCCCTCCAGGGTACAAACGAGCAGTACTTC. It is translated as CASSPLQGTNEQYF.

A few counts support this clonotype. The chain uses TRBV7-2 and TRBJ2-7; 11 bases align to TRBD2. The V gene's germline CDR1 is SGHTA and CDR2 FQGNSA. The CDR3 extends over 15 amino acids. With 0 bases clipped from V and 3 bases from J, the junction kept 1 base outside the gene matches. The CDR3 here is CASSLATSGDYEQYF. The CDR3, as DNA: TGTGCCAGCAGCTTAGCGACTAGCGGGGACTACGAGCAGTACTTC.

Details on this clonotype: Germline and junction disagree at one end, which may indicate a read error. The V and J genes are TRBV28 and TRBJ1-5, with a possible D match to TRBD1 (5 bases). There are 15 residues in the CDR3. Looked up from germline, CDR1 is MDHEN and CDR2 is SYDVKM. The CDR3 DNA is TGTGCCAGCACCACGGGACCCTATAGCAATCAGCCCCCGCATTTT. This translates into CASTTGPYSNQPPHF. Complete variable domain (other parts from reference TRBV28 and TRBJ1-5): DVKVTQSSRYLVKRTGEKVFLECVQDMDHENMFWYRQDPGLGLRLIYFSYDVKMKEKGDIPEGYSVSREKKERFSLILESASTNQTSMYLCASTTGPYSNQPPHFGDGTRLSIL.

V usage is TRBV12-3 or TRBV12-4 and J usage is TRBJ2-5; 16 bases line up with TRBD2. J gave up 3 bases and V 4 bases, and 8 bases lay outside the gene matches. This CDR3 is 18 amino acids long. DNA of the CDR3: TGTGCCAGCAGTTCTTCCGGGACTAGCGGGGGGGCCGAAGAGACCCAGTACTTC. It is translated as CASSSSGTSGGAEETQYF.

The chain is built from TRBV6-6 and TRBJ2-7; D possibly matches TRBD1 or TRBD2 (6 bases each). The germline V gene has CDR1 MNHNY and CDR2 SVGAGI (reference sequence). CDR3 length: 16 amino acids. Trimming stripped 7 bases from V and 1 base from J, with 20 bases between. The CDR3 region has the DNA TGTGCCAGCAACACGCCCGTTGGGGGGCTATCCTACGAGCAGTACTTC. It encodes CASNTPVGGLSYEQYF.

The V gene is TRBV6-1, the J gene TRBJ1-2; D remains unclear. With 2 bases removed from V and 4 bases from J, the gap between germline ends came to 14 bases. CDR1 is MNHNS, CDR2 SASEGT, per germline. This CDR3 comprises 15 residues. The CDR3: CASSELGQNPYGYTF. In DNA, the CDR3 is TGTGCCAGCAGTGAATTAGGCCAGAATCCCTATGGCTACACCTTC.

There are a few counts of this clonotype. V and J are TRBV4-3 and TRBJ2-7; D remains unclear. The CDR3 has 16 residues. V lost 0 bases, J lost 3 bases, and 15 bases lay in between. Germline V gives CDR1 LGHNA, CDR2 YSLEER. The CDR3 is CASSQDGRSFVYEQYF. The CDR3 DNA is TGCGCCAGCAGCCAAGATGGCAGGAGCTTTGTCTACGAGCAGTACTTC.

The chain couples TRBV11-2 to TRBJ2-1; D might be TRBD1 or TRBD2, each matching 5 bases. V lost 2 bases and J lost 10, with 12 bases in between. The CDR3 covers 13 residues. The germline gives CDR1 SGHAT, CDR2 FQNNGV. The CDR3 DNA is TGTGCCAGCAGCTTATCCACAGGACTGGAGCAGTTCTTC. This gives the protein CASSLSTGLEQFF.

This clonotype came up many times. This sequence joins TRBV7-8 and TRBJ2-6; D remains ambiguous. CDR1 SGHVS and CDR2 FQNEAQ come from the germline V gene. The germline V and J ends were trimmed by 0 bases and 0 bases, with 6 bases remaining between them. The CDR3 contains 16 residues. CDR3 sequence: CASSLAVSSGANVLTF. In DNA, the CDR3 is TGTGCCAGCAGCTTAGCGGTCAGCTCTGGGGCCAACGTCCTGACTTTC.

The table lists this clonotype with many counts. The chain links TRBV13 to TRBJ2-3; 13 positions match TRBD2. This CDR3 has 18 residues. Unmatched junction bases numbered 10, after V lost 4 bases and J lost 3 bases. Germline V CDR1 and CDR2: PRHDT, FYEKMQ (reference sequence). CDR3 loop: CASSSSSTSGGRTDTQYF. The DNA for the CDR3 is TGTGCCAGCAGCTCATCTTCGACTAGCGGGGGGAGGACAGATACGCAGTATTTT.

The chain is built from TRBV10-3 and TRBJ2-3, with TRBD1 matching 10 bases. Germline V gene sequence: CDR1 ENHRY, CDR2 SYGVKD. The J segment lost 3 bases and the V segment lost 4 bases, leaving 7 bases of the junction unmatched. The CDR3 loop spans 16 amino acids. The CDR3 DNA reads as TGTGCCATCAGTGGTAGGACAGGGGGTACTACAGATACGCAGTATTTT. Its translation is CAISGRTGGTTDTQYF.

This clonotype showed up many times. V is TRBV7-6 and J is TRBJ2-2; D is uncertain. The germline V gene has CDR1 SGHVS and CDR2 FNYEAQ. The CDR3 contains 13 residues. V was trimmed by 5 bases and J by 6 bases, leaving 10 bases between them. The DNA for the CDR3 is TGTGCCAGCAGCCCAGCCAACGCCGGGGAGCTGTTTTTT. This gives the protein CASSPANAGELFF.

This clonotype came up a few times. V usage is TRBV4-1 and J usage is TRBJ2-7; 7 bases agree with TRBD1. This CDR3 contains 15 residues. V lost 2 bases and J lost 2; bases outside the gene matches: 6. Germline values: CDR1 MGHRA, CDR2 YSYEKL. CDR3 coding DNA: TGCGCCAGCAGCCAATTGGACAGGCCAGCCTACGAGCAGTACTTC. Encoded protein: CASSQLDRPAYEQYF.

This clonotype was detected only a few times. The V and J genes are TRBV19 and TRBJ2-7, with TRBD2 as a possible D gene (6 bases). CDR1 is LNHDA and CDR2 is SQIVND in the germline V gene (reference sequence). The ends were cut back, 10 bases at V and 3 bases at J, with 16 bases in the middle. There are 13 residues in the CDR3. The CDR3 loop is CATGGDADYEQYF. CDR3 nucleotide sequence: TGTGCCACCGGAGGGGACGCAGACTACGAGCAGTACTTC.

This clonotype was recorded many times. V is TRBV24-1 and J is TRBJ2-3; 8 bases line up with TRBD2. The CDR3 length is 13 residues. The ends lost 8 bases at V and 5 bases at J; junction bases unmatched: 5. The V gene's germline CDR1 is KGHDR and CDR2 SFDVKD. CDR3 bases: TGTGCCACCACAGCGGGAGAAGGAGATACGCAGTATTTT. Its translation is CATTAGEGDTQYF.

This chain joins TRBV7-3 and TRBJ2-3; D is unresolved. This CDR3 comprises 14 residues. In germline, CDR1 is SGHTA, CDR2 FQGTGA. The V and J ends lost 6 bases and 1 base respectively, with 11 bases between them. CDR3 sequence reads: CASRLLGGTDTQYF. CDR3 sequence (DNA): TGTGCCAGCAGACTGCTCGGCGGCACAGATACGCAGTATTTT.

There are a few counts of this clonotype. The chain carries TRBV18 and TRBJ2-7; TRBD2 matches 9 bases. Germline CDR1 and CDR2: KGHSH and LQKENI. CDR3 length: 16 residues. After removal of 4 bases from V and 7 bases from J, the junction contained 14 bases not matched to a gene. The CDR3 nucleotides read TGTGCCAGCTCACAGAGCGGGGGGCTCGTCCCGGGGGAGCAGTACTTC. Translating it yields CASSQSGGLVPGEQYF.